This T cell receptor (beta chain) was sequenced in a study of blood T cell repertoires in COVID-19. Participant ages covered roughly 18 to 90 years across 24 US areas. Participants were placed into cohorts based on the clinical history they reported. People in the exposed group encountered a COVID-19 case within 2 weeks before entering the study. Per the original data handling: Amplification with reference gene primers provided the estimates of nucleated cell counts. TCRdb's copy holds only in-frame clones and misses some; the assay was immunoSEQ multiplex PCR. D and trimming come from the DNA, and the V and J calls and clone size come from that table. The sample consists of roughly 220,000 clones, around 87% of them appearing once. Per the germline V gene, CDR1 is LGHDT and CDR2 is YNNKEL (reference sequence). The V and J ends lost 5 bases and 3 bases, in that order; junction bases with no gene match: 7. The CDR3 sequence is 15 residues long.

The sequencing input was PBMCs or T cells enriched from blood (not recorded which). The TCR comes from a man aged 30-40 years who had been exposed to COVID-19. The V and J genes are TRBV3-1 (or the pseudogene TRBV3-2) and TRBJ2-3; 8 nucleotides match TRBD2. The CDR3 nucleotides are TGTGCCAGCAGCTCCGTAGGCGGGGGGACAGATACGCAGTATTTT. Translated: CASSSVGGGTDTQYF.